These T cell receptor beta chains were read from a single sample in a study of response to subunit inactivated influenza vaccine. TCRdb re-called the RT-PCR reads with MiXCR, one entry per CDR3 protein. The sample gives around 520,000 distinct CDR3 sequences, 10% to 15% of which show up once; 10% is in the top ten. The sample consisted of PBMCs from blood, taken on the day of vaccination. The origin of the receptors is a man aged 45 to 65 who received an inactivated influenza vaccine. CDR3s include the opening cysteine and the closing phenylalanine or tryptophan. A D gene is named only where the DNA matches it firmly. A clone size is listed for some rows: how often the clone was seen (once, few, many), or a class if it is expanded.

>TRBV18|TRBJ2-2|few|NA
CASSPQTSNTGELFF
TGTGCCAGCTCACCACAGACAAGTAACACCGGGGAGCTGTTTTTT
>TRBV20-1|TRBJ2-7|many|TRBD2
CSARVLAGRYEQYF
TGCAGTGCTAGAGTACTAGCGGGTCGCTACGAGCAGTACTTC
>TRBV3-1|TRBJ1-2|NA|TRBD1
CASSQRQGDYGYTF
TGTGCCAGCAGCCAGAGACAGGGGGACTATGGCTACACCTTC
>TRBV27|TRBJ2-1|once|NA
CASSVYLGEQFF
TGTGCCAGCAGTGTATACCTTGGTGAGCAGTTCTTC
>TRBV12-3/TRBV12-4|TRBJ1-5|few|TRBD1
CASSRTGVLQHF
TGTGCCAGCAGTCGGACAGGGGTTCTCCAGCATTTT
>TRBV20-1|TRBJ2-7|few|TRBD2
CSARDNLAAYEQYF
TGCAGTGCTAGAGATAACCTAGCGGCCTACGAGCAGTACTTC
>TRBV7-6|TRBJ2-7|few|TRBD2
CASSLAGTRGDYEQYF
TGTGCCAGCAGCTTAGCCGGGACTAGGGGGGACTACGAGCAGTACTTC
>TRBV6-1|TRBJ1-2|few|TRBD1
CASSTGQALYGYTF
TGTGCCAGCAGTACGGGACAGGCCCTCTATGGCTACACCTTC
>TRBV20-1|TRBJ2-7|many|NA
CSARDLRGLYEQYF
TGCAGTGCTAGAGATCTCCGTGGCCTCTACGAGCAGTACTTC
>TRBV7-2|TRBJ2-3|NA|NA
CASGLAPNIGPDTQYF
TGTGCCAGCGGCTTGGCCCCCAACATCGGGCCAGATACGCAGTATTTT
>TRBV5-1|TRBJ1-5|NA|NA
CASSAGDRNQPQDF
TGCGCCAGCAGCGCGGGAGACAGGAATCAGCCCCAGGATTTT
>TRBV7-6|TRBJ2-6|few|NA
CASSLGGWRGGANVLTF
TGTGCCAGCAGCTTAGGAGGATGGCGTGGTGGGGCCAACGTCCTGACTTTC
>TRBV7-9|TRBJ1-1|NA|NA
CASSSRTAEAFF
TGTGCCAGCAGCTCCCGGACGGCTGAAGCTTTCTTT
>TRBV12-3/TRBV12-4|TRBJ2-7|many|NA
CASSFEGVRLDEQYF
TGTGCCAGCAGTTTTGAGGGGGTCCGTCTGGACGAGCAGTACTTC
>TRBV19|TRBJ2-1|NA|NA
CASSSVSEQFF
TGTGCCAGTAGTTCGGTTTCTGAGCAGTTCTTC
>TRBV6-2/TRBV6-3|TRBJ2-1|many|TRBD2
CASSLLAGGFNEQFF
TGTGCCAGCAGCCTCCTAGCGGGAGGTTTCAATGAGCAGTTCTTC
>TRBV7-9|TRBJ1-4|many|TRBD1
CASSFGQGVNEKLFF
TGTGCCAGCAGCTTTGGGCAGGGGGTGAATGAAAAACTGTTTTTT
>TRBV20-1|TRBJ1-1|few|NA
CSARDTLNTEAFF
TGCAGTGCTCGGGACACCTTGAACACTGAAGCTTTCTTT
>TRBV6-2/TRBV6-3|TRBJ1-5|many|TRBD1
CAIGGGGYQPQHF
TGTGCCATTGGAGGAGGGGGCTATCAGCCCCAGCATTTT
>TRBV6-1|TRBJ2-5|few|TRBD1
CASRTQGAVTETQYF
TGTGCCAGCAGGACACAGGGGGCCGTAACGGAGACCCAGTACTTC
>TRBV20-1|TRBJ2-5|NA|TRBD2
CSARDLGGGVETQYF
TGCAGTGCTAGAGATTTGGGGGGGGGTGTAGAGACCCAGTACTTC
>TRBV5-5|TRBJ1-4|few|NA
CASSLIPDRSNEKLFF
TGTGCCAGCAGCCTCATTCCTGACAGGTCTAATGAAAAACTGTTTTTT
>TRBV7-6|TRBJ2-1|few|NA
CASSLWRQESYNEQFF
TGTGCCAGCAGCTTATGGCGCCAGGAGTCCTACAATGAGCAGTTCTTC
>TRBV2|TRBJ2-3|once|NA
CASYSITRTDTQYF
TGTGCCAGCTACAGCATCACCCGCACAGATACGCAGTATTTT
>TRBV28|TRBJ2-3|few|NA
CASSFRQDTQYF
TGTGCCAGCAGTTTTAGGCAAGATACGCAGTATTTT
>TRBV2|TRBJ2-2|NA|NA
CASSPDGHTGELFF
TGTGCCAGCAGTCCGGACGGGCACACCGGGGAGCTGTTTTTT
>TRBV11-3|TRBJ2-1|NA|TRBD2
CASSLRLAGENEQFF
TGTGCCAGCAGCTTACGGCTAGCGGGAGAAAATGAGCAGTTCTTC
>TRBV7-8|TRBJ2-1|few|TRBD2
CASSLRFIWEGDNEQFF
TGTGCCAGCAGCTTAAGATTTATATGGGAGGGAGACAATGAGCAGTTCTTC
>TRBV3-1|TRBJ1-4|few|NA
CASRGVANEKLFF
TGTGCCAGCAGGGGTGTAGCTAATGAAAAACTGTTTTTT
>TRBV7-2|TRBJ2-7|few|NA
CASSFEGTGYYEQYF
TGTGCCAGCAGCTTTGAGGGAACGGGCTACTACGAGCAGTACTTC
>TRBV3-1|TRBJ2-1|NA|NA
CASSQWGLLDEQFF
TGTGCCAGCAGCCAGTGGGGCCTTTTGGATGAGCAGTTCTTC
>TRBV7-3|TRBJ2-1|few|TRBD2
CASSLWGGNNEQFF
TGTGCCAGCAGCTTATGGGGGGGAAACAATGAGCAGTTCTTC
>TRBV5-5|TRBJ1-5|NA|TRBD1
CASSTGQGGSNQPQHF
TGTGCCAGCAGCACGGGACAGGGAGGAAGCAATCAGCCCCAGCATTTT
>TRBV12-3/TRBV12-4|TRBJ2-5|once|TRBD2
CASSVLAGVQETQYF
TGTGCCAGCAGTGTACTAGCGGGAGTACAAGAGACCCAGTACTTC
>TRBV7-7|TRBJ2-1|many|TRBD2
CASSSQPGLAYNEQFF
TGTGCCAGCAGCTCTCAACCGGGACTAGCGTACAATGAGCAGTTCTTC
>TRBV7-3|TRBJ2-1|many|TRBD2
CASSLTLAGGNEQFF
TGTGCCAGCAGCTTAACACTAGCGGGAGGCAATGAGCAGTTCTTC
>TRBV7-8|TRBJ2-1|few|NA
CATGKDTPQEQFF
TGTGCCACTGGTAAGGACACACCTCAAGAGCAGTTCTTC
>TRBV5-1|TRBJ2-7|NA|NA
CASSRQGGRTSGPYEQYF
TGCGCCAGCAGCCGACAGGGGGGAAGGACTAGCGGTCCCTACGAGCAGTACTTC
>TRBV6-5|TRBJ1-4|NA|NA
CASSLRRINEKLFF
TGTGCCAGCAGTTTACGGCGGATTAATGAAAAACTGTTTTTT
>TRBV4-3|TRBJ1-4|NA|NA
CASSHDADSWNEKLFF
TGCGCCAGCAGCCACGACGCGGACAGCTGGAATGAAAAACTGTTTTTT
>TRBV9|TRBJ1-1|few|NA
CASSVARNTEAFF
TGTGCCAGCAGCGTAGCAAGGAACACTGAAGCTTTCTTT
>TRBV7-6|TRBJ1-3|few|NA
CASSLFLRTGNTIYF
TGTGCCAGCAGCTTATTCCTCAGGACTGGAAACACCATATATTTT
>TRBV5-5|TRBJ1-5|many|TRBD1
CASRPAGTGNQPQHF
TGTGCCAGCAGACCCGCAGGGACAGGGAATCAGCCCCAGCATTTT
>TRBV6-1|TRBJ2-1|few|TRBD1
CASTTGGGYNEQFF
TGTGCCAGCACCACAGGGGGCGGCTACAATGAGCAGTTCTTC
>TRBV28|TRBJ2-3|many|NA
CASSLTQGIPDTQYF
TGTGCCAGCAGTTTAACCCAGGGAATCCCAGATACGCAGTATTTT
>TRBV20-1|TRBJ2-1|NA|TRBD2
CSARDRASGRRTYNEQFF
TGCAGTGCTAGAGATAGGGCTAGCGGGAGGCGCACCTACAATGAGCAGTTCTTC